This paragraph reports one T cell receptor beta chain. Germline V gene lookup returns CDR1 KGHSH and CDR2 LQKENI. The CDR3 totals 13 residues. Around 3,600 ng of total RNA went into each TCR library. From its re-call of the 5' RACE reads, TCRdb lists each CDR3 protein once, without DNA. The listing contains approximately 150,000 distinct CDR3 sequences. The data derive from a study of monozygotic twins with inflammatory bowel disease. V usage is TRBV18 and J usage is TRBJ1-4. Specimen: blood. The sequence was collected from a human donor with ulcerative colitis or Crohn's disease, or a healthy co-twin of an affected twin (not recorded which). CDR3 region: CASSPRGNEKLFF. Full variable domain (rest looked up from reference TRBV18 and TRBJ1-4): NAGVMQNPRHLVRRRGQEARLRCSPMKGHSHVYWYRQLPEEGLKFMVYLQKENIIDESGMPKERFSAEFPKEGPSILRIQQVVRGDSAAYFCASSPRGNEKLFFGSGTQLSVL.